This T cell receptor (beta chain) was identified in a study of identifying expanded T cells in peripheral blood. Clones were read by immunoSEQ multiplex PCR, and TCRdb kept only the in-frame ones, dropping some. This table holds roughly 75,000 clones, 85% to 90% found once. V was pared by 5 bases and J by 8 bases, with 12 bases of the junction left unmatched. The CDR3 extends over 14 amino acids. The germline CDR1 and CDR2 sequences are SGHRS and YFSETQ. Study-wide results and caveats: About 1.3 clones differed between technical replicates, versus around 15 and 19 over time. Approximately 2-week clone count variance significantly increased as total template count grew.

About this clone itself: Its target is unknown.

Healthy donors had no documented immune events, such as infections, while sampled. The receptor was isolated from a person aged 18 to 75 in good health. The gene calls are TRBV5-1 and TRBJ1-2; 7 bases are a match to TRBD1. Sequenced: blood. CDR3 nucleotides: TGCGCCAGCAGTTCACCTGGACAGGATGGAGGCTACACCTTC. Its protein is CASSSPGQDGGYTF.